The 30 T cell receptor beta chains reported below all come from one sample, sequenced in a study of CXCR3-negative and CXCR3-positive naive CD8 T cells. The libraries of TRB cDNA were prepared using 5' RACE with UMI labels. With the 5' RACE reads reprocessed, TCRdb shows one record per CDR3 protein and no DNA. There are about 3,400 distinct CDR3 sequences in the sample, with approximately 2% held by the top ten. Sequencing was performed on naive CXCR3- CD8+ T cells from blood. Stated subset: CD45RO-CCR7+CD27+CD95- naive CD8+ T cells lacking CXCR3 (TNR3-). The source of these receptors is a human donor in good health. Some clones in this sample may be carry-over from other donors' samples.

Considering frequency, this clonotype is medium-sized. The rearrangement links TRBV12-3 or TRBV12-4 to TRBJ1-5. This CDR3 comprises 15 residues. CDR3 loop: CASSLSGDSNQPQHF.

This clonotype is medium-sized by frequency. The chain joins TRBV5-1 to TRBJ2-1; TCRdb's D gene call, TRBD2, goes unchecked for lack of DNA. Germline CDR1 is SGHRS and CDR2 is YFSETQ. The CDR3 spans 12 residues. The CDR3: CASSGEGYEQFF.

The rearrangement joins TRBV7-3 to TRBJ1-1; TCRdb designates TRBD1, a call that cannot be tested without DNA. Germline CDR1 SGHTA, CDR2 FQGTGA. The CDR3 sequence is 15 residues long. The CDR3: CASSLIRGKNTEAFF.

This clonotype is classed as medium-sized by frequency. This rearrangement joins TRBV10-3 to TRBJ2-3; lacking DNA, the TRBD2 call made by TCRdb goes unchecked. CDR3 length: 16 amino acids. CDR1 and CDR2 (germline): ENHRY, SYGVKD. CDR3 loop: CAISEVRTLLKDTQYF.

This clonotype registers medium-sized by frequency. V and J are TRBV25-1 and TRBJ2-3; TCRdb names TRBD1, which stays unverified in the absence of DNA. The CDR3 runs to 17 residues. Germline CDR1 MGHDK, CDR2 SYGVNS. The CDR3 is CASRTGVEAWGTDTQYF.

In terms of frequency, this clonotype is medium-sized. The chain is built from TRBV29-1 and TRBJ2-3; the TCRdb D gene call, TRBD1, has no DNA to confirm it. The germline gives CDR1 SQVTM, CDR2 ANQGSEA. The CDR3 extends over 13 amino acids. The CDR3 loop is CSDLTGSQDTQYF.

The chain joins TRBV6-6 to TRBJ1-1. The germline V gene has CDR1 MNHNY and CDR2 SVGAGI (reference sequence). CDR3 size: 11 residues. The CDR3 sequence: CASSRLTEAFF.

This clonotype is called medium-sized based on its frequency. The chain employs TRBV29-1 and TRBJ2-5; without DNA, the TCRdb call of TRBD1 cannot be checked. This CDR3 comprises 16 residues. Germline V lookup: CDR1 SQVTM, CDR2 ANQGSEA. The CDR3 reads CSVDGRGRLDGETQYF.

This chain joins TRBV20-1 and TRBJ1-4. The CDR3 length is 11 residues. Per the germline V gene, CDR1 is DFQATT and CDR2 is SNEGSKA (reference sequence). CDR3 region: CSARDSEKLFF.

This sequence joins TRBV29-1 and TRBJ2-7; there is no DNA to check the TCRdb D call of TRBD1. Looked up from germline, CDR1 is SQVTM and CDR2 is ANQGSEA. This CDR3 is 14 amino acids long. The CDR3 is CSVEWSGASYEQYF.

This rearrangement joins TRBV20-1 to TRBJ2-3; TCRdb returns TRBD2, unconfirmable since there is no DNA. The germline V gene has CDR1 DFQATT and CDR2 SNEGSKA (reference sequence). The length of the CDR3 is 15 residues. CDR3 sequence reads: CSARDPAGSTDTQYF.

Considering frequency, this clonotype is medium-sized. This chain connects TRBV10-3 to TRBJ1-1; with no DNA, the TCRdb D assignment of TRBD1 cannot be verified. Germline assignment: CDR1 ENHRY and CDR2 SYGVKD. This CDR3 contains 14 residues. CDR3 in amino acids: CAISESGGPTEAFF.

This clonotype is identified as medium-sized (0.01 to 0.1%) from frequency. The V call is TRBV6-5, the J call TRBJ2-7. CDR3 size: 14 residues. Looked up from germline, CDR1 is MNHEY and CDR2 is SVGAGI. The CDR3 sequence is CASSMVGGSYEQYF.

This clonotype counts as medium-sized by frequency. The V call is TRBV29-1, the J call TRBJ2-7; TCRdb reports TRBD1, a call that lacks DNA to check it against. Germline CDR1 and CDR2: SQVTM and ANQGSEA. This CDR3 is built from 12 residues. The CDR3 region is CSEVTGVGEQYF.

Measured by frequency, this clonotype is medium-sized. V gene TRBV5-1 combines with J gene TRBJ2-3; the TCRdb call, TRBD2, lacks DNA for checking. CDR1 is SGHRS and CDR2 is YFSETQ in the germline V gene. CDR3 length equals 16 residues. CDR3 sequence reads: CASSLGVAGATDTQYF.

V gene TRBV5-8 combines with J gene TRBJ2-3; TCRdb's D gene call, TRBD1, goes unchecked for lack of DNA. CDR3 length equals 16 residues. Germline loops: CDR1 SGHTS, CDR2 YDEGEE. CDR3 protein: CASIPQGARAIDTQYF.

This clonotype ranks as medium-sized (0.01 to 0.1%) in terms of frequency. V usage is TRBV4-3 and J usage is TRBJ2-1. Germline V gene lookup returns CDR1 LGHNA and CDR2 YSLEER. CDR3 size: 15 residues. This CDR3 is CASSQVESSYNEQFF.

The CDR3 sequence is CSGALASGSSTDTQYF. The chain carries TRBV29-1 and TRBJ2-3; there is no DNA to check the TCRdb D call of TRBD2. Germline V CDR1 and CDR2: SQVTM, ANQGSEA. The CDR3 is made up of 16 amino acids.

The CDR3 sequence: CASSEAPGWEAFF. This chain links TRBV6-1 with TRBJ1-1; TCRdb selects TRBD1, and the lack of DNA leaves this call unchecked. This CDR3 spans 13 amino acids. CDR1 is MNHNS and CDR2 is SASEGT in the germline V gene.

By frequency, this clonotype is medium-sized. This sequence joins TRBV5-1 and TRBJ1-2. The germline V gene has CDR1 SGHRS and CDR2 YFSETQ. There are 13 residues in the CDR3. CDR3 amino acids: CASSFSDFYGYTF.

This clonotype shows up as medium-sized (0.01 to 0.1%) by frequency. The genes are TRBV12-3 or TRBV12-4 and TRBJ2-5; lacking DNA, the TRBD1 call made by TCRdb goes unchecked. This CDR3 is built from 15 residues. The CDR3 sequence: CASSNSGDLQETQYF.

This clonotype is labeled medium-sized based on frequency. The CDR3 loop is CSANMGTGELFF. The chain employs TRBV20-1 and TRBJ2-2. The CDR3 runs 12 residues. Germline V gene data show CDR1 as DFQATT and CDR2 as SNEGSKA (reference sequence).

Frequency places this clonotype as medium-sized. V and J are TRBV29-1 and TRBJ2-3; no DNA is available, so the TRBD1 call from TCRdb remains unchecked. Germline CDR1 reads SQVTM; CDR2 reads ANQGSEA. This CDR3 is built from 15 residues. The CDR3 is CSVEGWGANTDTQYF.

This clonotype is large by frequency. The rearrangement links TRBV25-1 to TRBJ2-3; TCRdb designates TRBD1, a call that cannot be tested without DNA. Germline CDR1 MGHDK, CDR2 SYGVNS. The CDR3 is 16 residues long. CDR3 amino acids: CASSGDAPRFTDTQYF.

The V and J genes are TRBV9 and TRBJ2-1; TCRdb picks TRBD2, but there is no DNA to check that call. This CDR3 has 16 residues. Germline-derived CDR1 and CDR2 are SGDLS and YYNGEE. CDR3 region: CASSPIVRAGDNEQFF.

This clonotype registers medium-sized by frequency. The gene calls are TRBV7-9 and TRBJ2-6. In germline, CDR1 is SEHNR, CDR2 FQNEAQ (reference sequence). This CDR3 has 14 residues. The CDR3 protein is CASSLVTGANVLTF.

By frequency, this clonotype is medium-sized (0.01 to 0.1%). V usage is TRBV20-1 and J usage is TRBJ2-1; lacking DNA, the TRBD2 call made by TCRdb goes unchecked. The CDR3 runs to 18 residues. The germline V gene has CDR1 DFQATT and CDR2 SNEGSKA (reference sequence). The CDR3 protein is CSARSPSPAKLSYNEQFF.

In terms of frequency, this clonotype is medium-sized. The chain joins TRBV15 to TRBJ2-5. The length of the CDR3 is 17 residues. Germline V gene lookup returns CDR1 LNHNV and CDR2 YYDKDF (reference sequence). CDR3 sequence: CATSTQGIITSQETQYF.

This clonotype registers medium-sized (0.01 to 0.1%) by frequency. V is TRBV2 and J is TRBJ1-2. The germline V gene has CDR1 SNHLY and CDR2 FYNNEI. The CDR3 is 16 amino acids. The CDR3 loop reads CASSEALGRSDYGYTF.

The V gene is TRBV20-1, the J gene TRBJ2-1; TCRdb gives TRBD2 as the D gene, but with no DNA this cannot be confirmed. CDR3 length equals 16 residues. The germline gives CDR1 DFQATT, CDR2 SNEGSKA (reference sequence). CDR3 residues: CSARDDRVAGLNEQFF.